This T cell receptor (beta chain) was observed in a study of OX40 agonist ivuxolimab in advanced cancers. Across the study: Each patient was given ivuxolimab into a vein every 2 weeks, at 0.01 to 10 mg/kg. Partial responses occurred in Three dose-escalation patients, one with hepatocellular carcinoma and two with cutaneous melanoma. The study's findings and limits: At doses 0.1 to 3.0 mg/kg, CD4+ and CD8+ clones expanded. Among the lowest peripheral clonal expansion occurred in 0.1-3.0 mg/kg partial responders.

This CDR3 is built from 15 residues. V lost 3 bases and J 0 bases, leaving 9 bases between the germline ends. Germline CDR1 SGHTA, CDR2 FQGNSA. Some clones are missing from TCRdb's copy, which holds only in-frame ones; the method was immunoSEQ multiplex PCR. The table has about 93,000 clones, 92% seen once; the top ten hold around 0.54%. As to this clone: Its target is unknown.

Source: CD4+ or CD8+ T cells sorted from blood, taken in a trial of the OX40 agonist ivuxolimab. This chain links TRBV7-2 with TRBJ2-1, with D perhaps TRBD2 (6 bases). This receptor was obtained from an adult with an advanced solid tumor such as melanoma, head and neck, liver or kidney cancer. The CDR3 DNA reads TGTGCCAGCAGCTTCGGGAGTAGCTCCTACAATGAGCAGTTCTTC. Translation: CASSFGSSSYNEQFF.